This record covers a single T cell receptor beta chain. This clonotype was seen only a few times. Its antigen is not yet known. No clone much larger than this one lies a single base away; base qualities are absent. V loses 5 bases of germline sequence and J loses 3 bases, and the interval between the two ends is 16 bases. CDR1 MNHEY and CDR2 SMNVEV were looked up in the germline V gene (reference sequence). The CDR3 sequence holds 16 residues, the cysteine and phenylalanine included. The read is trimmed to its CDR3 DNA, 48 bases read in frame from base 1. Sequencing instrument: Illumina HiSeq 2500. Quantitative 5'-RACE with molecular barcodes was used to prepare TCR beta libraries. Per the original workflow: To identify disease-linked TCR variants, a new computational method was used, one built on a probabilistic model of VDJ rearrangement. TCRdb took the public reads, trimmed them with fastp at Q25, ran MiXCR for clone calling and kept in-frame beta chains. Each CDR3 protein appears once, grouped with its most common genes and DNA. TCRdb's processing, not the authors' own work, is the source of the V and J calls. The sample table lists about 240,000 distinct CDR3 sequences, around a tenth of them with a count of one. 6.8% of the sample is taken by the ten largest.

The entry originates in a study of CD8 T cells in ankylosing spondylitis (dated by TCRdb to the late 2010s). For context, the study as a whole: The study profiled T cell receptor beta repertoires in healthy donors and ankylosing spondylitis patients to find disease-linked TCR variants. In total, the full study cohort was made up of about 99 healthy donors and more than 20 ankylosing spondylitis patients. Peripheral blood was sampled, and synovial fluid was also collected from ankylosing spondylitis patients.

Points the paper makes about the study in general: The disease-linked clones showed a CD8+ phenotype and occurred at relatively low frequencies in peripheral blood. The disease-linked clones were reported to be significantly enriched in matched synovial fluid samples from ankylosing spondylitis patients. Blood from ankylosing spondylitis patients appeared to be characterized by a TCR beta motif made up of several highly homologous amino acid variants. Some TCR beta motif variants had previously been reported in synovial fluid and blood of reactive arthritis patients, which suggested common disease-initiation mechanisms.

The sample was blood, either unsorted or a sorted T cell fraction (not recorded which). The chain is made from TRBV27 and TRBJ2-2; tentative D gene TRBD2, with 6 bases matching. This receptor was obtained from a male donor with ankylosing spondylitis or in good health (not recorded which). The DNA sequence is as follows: TGTGCCAGCAGTCCTGCCGGGACTCGATACACCGGGGAGCTGTTTTTT. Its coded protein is CASSPAGTRYTGELFF.